This passage covers 5 T cell receptor beta chains from one sample sequenced in a study of blood T cell repertoires in COVID-19. This table comes from immunoSEQ multiplex PCR, and its TCRdb copy is limited to in-frame clones, with some not included. The sample consists of 230,000 or so clones, around nine tenths of them appearing once. The sample was PBMCs or T cells enriched from blood (not recorded which). The source of these receptors is a woman between 50 and 59 years old with acute COVID-19.

CDR3 loop: CASSRTGLGNTEAFF. In nucleotides, the CDR3 is TGTGCCAGCAGCCGGACAGGTTTGGGGAACACTGAAGCTTTCTTT. This chain connects TRBV5-8 to TRBJ1-1; 7 bases fit TRBD1. V lost 4 bases and J lost 1; bases outside the gene matches: 7. CDR1 and CDR2 from the germline V gene are SGHTS and YDEGEE. This CDR3 spans 15 amino acids.

The chain joins TRBV12-3 or TRBV12-4 to TRBJ1-3; D is unresolved. Trimming cost V 3 bases and J 12 bases, with 12 bases left between them. The CDR3 is 12 amino acids. The CDR3 DNA reads as TGTGCCAGCAGTTTTGTTTCGCGGGACATATATTTT. It translates to CASSFVSRDIYF.

This chain links TRBV24-1 with TRBJ1-2; perhaps TRBD1 as D (5 bases). The V end was cut by 5 bases, the J end by 5 bases, with 14 bases between. The CDR3 has 14 amino acids. Per germline, CDR1 KGHDR and CDR2 SFDVKD. The CDR3 DNA sequence: TGTGCCACCAGTGTGAATGGGGCGGAATATGGCTACACCTTC. Residues: CATSVNGAEYGYTF.

This sequence joins TRBV5-1 and TRBJ1-6; TRBD1 aligns across 7 bases. The CDR3 has 15 residues. Trimming cost V 4 bases and J 7 bases; bases outside gene matches: 8. CDR1 is SGHRS and CDR2 is YFSETQ in the germline V gene. The CDR3 protein is CASSIGTAENSPLHF. In DNA, the CDR3 is TGCGCCAGCAGCATTGGGACAGCGGAGAATTCACCCCTCCACTTT.

The gene calls are TRBV24-1 and TRBJ1-5; maybe TRBD1 (6 bases). CDR1 KGHDR and CDR2 SFDVKD come from the germline V gene. This CDR3 is 16 amino acids long. The V gene lost 3 bases and the J gene lost 4 bases, with 15 bases spanning the gap. In nucleotides, the CDR3 is TGTGCCACCAGTGATCCGAAGACAGGACCTAATCAGCCCCAGCATTTT. Encoded protein: CATSDPKTGPNQPQHF.